This TCR beta chain was found in a study of OX40 agonist ivuxolimab in advanced cancers. The overall study: Of the patients, three showed partial responses, one with hepatocellular carcinoma and two with cutaneous melanoma.

The protocol was immunoSEQ multiplex PCR, while the TCRdb copy is restricted to in-frame clones and leaves out a portion. The sample records around 67,000 clones, nearly 90% being singletons. General observations from the study: Expanded clones were, on average, more numerous among CD8+ T cells than CD4+.

For this clone: Antigen specificity is unknown.

Any history of autoimmune disease or systemic immunosuppression disqualified patients. Samples of blood were obtained at baseline, on cycle 4 day 1, and on cycle 7 day 1. This sequence was found in an adult with an advanced solid tumor such as melanoma, head and neck, liver or kidney cancer. Sequencing was performed on CD4+ or CD8+ T cells sorted from blood, taken in a trial of the OX40 agonist ivuxolimab.

In nucleotides, the CDR3 is TGTGCCAGCAGCTCCGGACTAGCGGAGTACTACGAGCAGTACTTC. It is translated as CASSSGLAEYYEQYF. This rearrangement joins TRBV7-2 to TRBJ2-7, with 10 bases that match TRBD2. The CDR3 loop spans 15 amino acids. The trim removed 4 bases at V and 3 bases at J, leaving 6 bases unmatched. CDR1 SGHTA and CDR2 FQGNSA come from the germline V gene.